One sample yielded the 32 T cell receptor beta chains listed below, sequenced in a study of T cell repertoires in aging, cancer and after chemotherapy. Peripheral blood genomic DNA, not sorted cells or RNA, was the template. Rearranged V-D-J TRB sequences were amplified with a mixed TRB-A/B primer pool. TCRdb analysed the multiplex PCR reads with MiXCR anew, one entry per CDR3 protein. The data hold a few thousand distinct CDR3 sequences, with roughly 64% observed a single time. Sequenced sample: blood. The receptors were gathered from a human donor with a solid tumor.

The chain has TRBV7-9 and TRBJ1-4, with 9 bases aligning to TRBD1. J lost 8 bases, V lost 5 bases, and 6 bases had no gene match. CDR1 and CDR2 (germline): SEHNR, FQNEAQ (reference sequence). The CDR3 is made up of 14 amino acids. This CDR3 is CASSPGTGNEKLFF. CDR3 in DNA: TGTGCCAGCAGCCCCGGGACAGGGAACGAAAAACTGTTTTTT.

This chain joins TRBV29-1 and TRBJ2-3, with a weak D call TRBD2 (5 bases). There are 15 residues in the CDR3. V lost 7 bases, J lost 10 bases, and 27 bases lay in between. In germline, CDR1 is SQVTM, CDR2 ANQGSEA. The DNA for the CDR3 is TGCAGCGGTCGAGGAGGTCTAGCAACGGCTGATGCGCAGTATTTT. It codes for CSGRGGLATADAQYF.

This sequence joins TRBV7-9 and TRBJ2-2, with TRBD1 matching 7 bases. The V and J ends lost 4 bases and 2 bases, in that order; junction bases with no gene match: 4. Germline V gives CDR1 SEHNR, CDR2 FQNEAQ (reference sequence). The CDR3 length is 15 residues. The CDR3 region is CASSSTGANTGELFF. CDR3 nucleotide sequence: TGTGCCAGCAGCTCTACAGGGGCAAACACCGGGGAGCTGTTTTTT.

In this sample, this clonotype turned up a few times. V and J are TRBV10-1 and TRBJ2-1; D gene ambiguous. Germline assignment: CDR1 WNHNN and CDR2 SYGVQD (reference sequence). This CDR3 comprises 16 residues. V was pared by 2 bases and J by 4 bases, with 15 bases between. CDR3 protein: CASSEITGPKYNEQFF. The CDR3 DNA is TGCGCCAGCAGTGAGATCACCGGGCCCAAGTACAATGAGCAGTTCTTC.

This clonotype was observed a handful of times. J is TRBJ2-7 and V is TRBV6-5, with 12 bases fitting TRBD2. V lost 0 bases to trimming and J lost 7 bases; unmatched junction nucleotides: 10. CDR3 length: 17 residues. The germline V gene has CDR1 MNHEY and CDR2 SVGAGI. Here the CDR3 DNA reads TGTGCCAGCAGTTACTCGGGACTAGCGGGCCAAACGAGGGAGCAGTACTTC. It encodes CASSYSGLAGQTREQYF.

This chain joins TRBV7-2 and TRBJ2-5, with 8 nucleotides matching TRBD1. Germline lookup yields CDR1 SGHTA and CDR2 FQGNSA. This CDR3 region has 17 residues. V was clipped by 5 bases and J by 2 bases; unmatched bases: 13. CDR3 in DNA: TGTGCCAGCAGCCCCCCGGGTGCAGGGGGCTCACAAGAGACCCAGTACTTC. Translation: CASSPPGAGGSQETQYF.

The chain recombines TRBV12-3 or TRBV12-4 with TRBJ2-1; D is perhaps TRBD2 (5 bases). V lost 1 base and J lost 6, with 13 bases in between. The length of the CDR3 is 15 residues. For the CDR3, the DNA is TGTGCCAGCAGTTTAGTCCTCGGAGGCGTCAATGAGCAGTTCTTC. It codes for CASSLVLGGVNEQFF.

The chain uses TRBV5-4 and TRBJ1-2; tentatively, D is TRBD1 (5 bases). The CDR3 is 13 residues long. Germline V gene data show CDR1 as SGHNT and CDR2 as YYREEE (reference sequence). Trimming pared 0 bases from V and 5 bases from J, leaving 8 bases between. The CDR3 DNA follows: TGTGCCAGCAGCTTGGCCACAGGATATGGCTACACCTTC. Residues: CASSLATGYGYTF. The variable domain in full, with the rest retrieved from reference TRBV5-4 and TRBJ1-2, is ETGVTQSPTHLIKTRGQQVTLRCSSQSGHNTVSWYQQALGQGPQFIFQYYREEENGRGNFPPRFSGLQFPNYSSELNVNALELDDSALYLCASSLATGYGYTFGSGTRLTVV.

The rearrangement uses TRBV29-1 and TRBJ1-5, with 7 bases identical to TRBD1. V lost 0 bases to trimming and J lost 2 bases; unmatched junction nucleotides: 1. Germline assignment: CDR1 SQVTM and CDR2 ANQGSEA. This CDR3 contains 14 residues. Here the CDR3 DNA reads TGCAGCGTTGAAGAAACAGGGGGCAATCAGCCCCAGCATTTT. Amino acid sequence: CSVEETGGNQPQHF.

This clonotype turned up a few times. This chain links TRBV10-3 with TRBJ2-4; D is perhaps TRBD2 (5 bases). Between the trimmed V and J ends, which lost 0 bases and 5 bases, there was a span of 8 bases. The CDR3 length is 14 residues. Germline V gene data show CDR1 as ENHRY and CDR2 as SYGVKD. DNA for the CDR3: TGTGCCATCAGTGAGTCAGCGGTGCAAAACATTCAGTACTTC. It encodes CAISESAVQNIQYF.

The chain recombines TRBV20-1 with TRBJ2-3, with TRBD2 matching over 9 bases. CDR1 DFQATT and CDR2 SNEGSKA come from the germline V gene (reference sequence). The CDR3 spans 13 residues. The J segment lost 4 bases and the V segment lost 2 bases, leaving 1 base of the junction unmatched. CDR3 loop: CSARLAGPDTQYF. The CDR3 DNA sequence: TGCAGTGCTAGACTAGCGGGGCCAGATACGCAGTATTTT.

V gene TRBV6-5 combines with J gene TRBJ2-1, with TRBD2 matching over 7 bases. The germline V gene has CDR1 MNHEY and CDR2 SVGAGI. CDR3 length: 16 amino acids. With 4 bases clipped from V and 8 bases from J, the junction kept 14 bases outside the gene matches. CDR3 in DNA: TGTGCCAGCAGTTCCCTGGGCGGGAGTAGTATCGATGAGCAGTTCTTC. Translated, it gives CASSSLGGSSIDEQFF.

This rearrangement joins TRBV10-2 to TRBJ1-1, with a tentative D call TRBD1 (5 bases). The CDR3 is 16 residues long. The germline gives CDR1 WSHSY, CDR2 SAAADI. The V and J ends lost 8 bases and 4 bases respectively, with 23 bases between them. The CDR3 nucleotides are TGCGCCAGCTCAGGTTTGGGGGGTACAAGTGGCACTGAAGCTTTCTTT. Encoded protein: CASSGLGGTSGTEAFF.

In this sample, this clonotype turned up a few times. The V gene is TRBV6-5, the J gene TRBJ2-2, with D maybe TRBD1 (6 bases). There are 13 residues in the CDR3. Looked up from germline, CDR1 is MNHEY and CDR2 is SVGAGI. Trimming pared 4 bases from V and 6 bases from J, leaving 9 bases between. The CDR3 spells CASSLNRAGELFF. The DNA for the CDR3 is TGTGCCAGCAGTTTGAACAGGGCCGGGGAGCTGTTTTTT.

This clonotype was counted a few times. The chain carries TRBV30 and TRBJ1-6; weak D call: TRBD1 (5 bases). Trimming took 2 bases from V and 5 from J, leaving 13 bases between them. The germline gives CDR1 GTSNPN, CDR2 SVGIG (reference sequence). The length of the CDR3 is 15 residues. CDR3 DNA: TGTGCCTGGAGTACGGGACTGAACAATAATTCACCCCTCCACTTT. It codes for CAWSTGLNNNSPLHF. Full variable domain (remainder filled in from reference TRBV30 and TRBJ1-6): SQTIHQWPATLVQPVGSPLSLECTVEGTSNPNLYWYRQAAGRGLQLLFYSVGIGQISSEVPQNLSASRPQDRQFILSSKKLLLSDSGFYLCAWSTGLNNNSPLHFGNGTRLTVT.

The rearrangement links TRBV7-9 to TRBJ1-1; D is unresolved. This CDR3 has 13 amino acids. V was shortened by 2 bases and J by 5 bases, with 9 bases between the two germline ends. Per the germline V gene, CDR1 is SEHNR and CDR2 is FQNEAQ (reference sequence). The CDR3, as DNA: TGTGCCAGCAGCTTATCCCCGGGAACTGAAGCTTTCTTT. It specifies CASSLSPGTEAFF.

The rearrangement links TRBV20-1 to TRBJ1-6; 7 positions match TRBD1. The V gene end was trimmed by 6 bases and the J gene end by 6 bases; junction bases not matched to a gene: 8. Germline V gives CDR1 DFQATT, CDR2 SNEGSKA (reference sequence). The CDR3 sequence is 14 residues long. The CDR3, as DNA: TGCAGTGCGTCGGCCGGGACAGCTAATTCACCCCTCCACTTT. It is translated as CSASAGTANSPLHF.

This clonotype has just a few counts. The rearrangement links TRBV29-1 to TRBJ2-3; D is uncertain. The CDR3 extends over 12 amino acids. Trimming took off 4 bases at V and 2 bases at J, with 7 bases between the two ends. Germline V gene sequence: CDR1 SQVTM, CDR2 ANQGSEA. CDR3 residues: CSVVGDTDTQYF. The CDR3 nucleotides are TGCAGCGTTGTGGGCGACACAGATACGCAGTATTTT.

CDR3 protein: CASSFPTNYGYTF. DNA of the CDR3: TGTGCCAGCAGCTTTCCCACGAACTATGGCTACACCTTC. The chain carries TRBV5-6 and TRBJ1-2; D remains ambiguous. Trimming left V 2 bases short and J 2 bases short, with 7 bases between. The CDR3 is 13 residues long. Per the germline V gene, CDR1 is SGHDT and CDR2 is YYEEEE.

The V gene is TRBV6-2 or TRBV6-3, the J gene TRBJ1-1; maybe TRBD1 (5 bases). The CDR3 contains 15 residues. Looked up from germline, CDR1 is MNHEY and CDR2 is SVGEGT. Trimming left V 5 bases short and J 0 bases short, with 13 bases between. The CDR3 region is CASSGTGFMNTEAFF. The CDR3 DNA is TGTGCCAGCAGTGGAACAGGATTTATGAACACTGAAGCTTTCTTT.

V usage is TRBV19 and J usage is TRBJ1-1, with D possibly TRBD1 on 6 matching bases. CDR1 LNHDA and CDR2 SQIVND come from the germline V gene (reference sequence). V was clipped by 3 bases and J by 3 bases, with 11 bases between them. This CDR3 has 14 residues. The CDR3: CASSMGRGDTEAFF. CDR3 DNA sequence: TGTGCCAGTAGTATGGGCAGGGGTGACACTGAAGCTTTCTTT.

There are a few counts of this clonotype. The chain couples TRBV20-1 to TRBJ1-2; D is ambiguous. The CDR3 is 13 amino acids. Germline CDR1 is DFQATT and CDR2 is SNEGSKA (reference sequence). V was clipped by 4 bases and J by 6 bases, with 15 bases between them. This CDR3 reads CSANSNNRDGYTF. The CDR3 DNA sequence: TGCAGTGCTAATTCCAACAACCGGGATGGCTACACCTTC.

The chain recombines TRBV11-2 with TRBJ2-2; the D gene could be TRBD1 or TRBD2 (5 bases each). Trimming cost V 1 base and J 5 bases, with 14 bases left between them. The CDR3 runs to 16 residues. Germline V gene sequence: CDR1 SGHAT, CDR2 FQNNGV. CDR3 in amino acids: CASSLAGTTGTGELFF. The CDR3 DNA is TGTGCCAGCAGCTTAGCCGGGACGACGGGAACCGGGGAGCTGTTTTTT.

Points on this clonotype: The junction differs from germline at one of its ends, possibly a read error. V gene TRBV10-3 combines with J gene TRBJ1-2; D may be TRBD1 (5 bases). Germline CDR1 is ENHRY and CDR2 is SYGVKD. The CDR3 contains 16 residues. CDR3 coding DNA: TGTGCCATTAGTGGGACGGCAGTTCGTCTCGACTATGGCTACACCTTC. Translated: CAISGTAVRLDYGYTF.

The chain uses TRBV25-1 and TRBJ1-4, with 7 nucleotides matching TRBD1. The V gene end was trimmed by 3 bases and the J gene end by 4 bases; junction bases not matched to a gene: 8. This CDR3 spans 16 amino acids. CDR1 is MGHDK and CDR2 is SYGVNS in the germline V gene. This chain's CDR3 is CASSDRDSNFNEKLFF. As DNA, the CDR3 is TGTGCCAGCAGTGACCGGGACAGCAATTTTAATGAAAAACTGTTTTTT.

This clonotype was detected a few times. The rearrangement joins TRBV7-9 to TRBJ2-7, with TRBD2 identical over 7 bases. J was trimmed by 3 bases and V by 0 bases; bases with no gene match: 2. The CDR3 has 14 amino acids. Germline V gene sequence: CDR1 SEHNR, CDR2 FQNEAQ (reference sequence). In DNA form, the CDR3 reads TGTGCCAGCAGCTTAGCGGGGGGGGTCTACGAGCAGTACTTC. It translates to CASSLAGGVYEQYF.

This clonotype showed up just a few times. The chain uses TRBV6-4 and TRBJ1-2, with D unresolved. Germline loops: CDR1 MRHNA, CDR2 SNTAGT. V gave up 10 bases and J gave up 4 bases, with 16 bases separating them. The CDR3 extends over 13 amino acids. In nucleotides, the CDR3 is TGTGCCATCGGGCAGGAGGACCTCTATGGCTACACCTTC. Its protein is CAIGQEDLYGYTF.

This clonotype was seen a few times. V and J are TRBV19 and TRBJ2-7; D is uncertain. The length of the CDR3 is 12 residues. Trimming shortened V by 8 bases and J by 2 bases, and 10 bases separated the two germline ends. Germline V gene data show CDR1 as LNHDA and CDR2 as SQIVND (reference sequence). The CDR3 nucleotides read TGTGCCAGTGGGTCTGCGCCCTACGAGCAGTACTTC. Translation: CASGSAPYEQYF.

The V and J genes are TRBV19 and TRBJ2-3; D call uncertain. V dropped 3 bases and J dropped 7 bases, with 11 bases sitting between them. CDR1 and CDR2 from the germline V gene are LNHDA and SQIVND (reference sequence). This CDR3 contains 13 residues. The CDR3 is CASSIDTTYTQYF. The CDR3 nucleotides are TGTGCCAGTAGTATTGATACAACATATACGCAGTATTTT.

The chain couples TRBV12-3 or TRBV12-4 to TRBJ2-5; D unresolved. The CDR3 sequence is 13 residues long. The V end was cut by 3 bases, the J end by 5 bases, with 10 bases between. The CDR3, as DNA: TGTGCCAGCAGTTTTCGGGTCGGGGAGACCCAGTACTTC. It translates to CASSFRVGETQYF.

The rearrangement uses TRBV19 and TRBJ1-5; D is possibly TRBD1 (6 bases). V lost 3 bases and J lost 1, with 10 bases in between. CDR1 is LNHDA, CDR2 SQIVND, per germline (reference sequence). This CDR3 has 15 residues. CDR3 coding DNA: TGTGCCAGTAGTATCACAGGGCTAAGCAATCAGCCCCAGCATTTT. It specifies CASSITGLSNQPQHF.

The chain couples TRBV6-1 to TRBJ1-1, with D possibly TRBD1 on 6 matching bases. There are 13 residues in the CDR3. The V gene lost 6 bases and the J gene lost 4 bases, with 12 bases spanning the gap. Germline V gene data show CDR1 as MNHNS and CDR2 as SASEGT. The CDR3 spells CASRRGFGTEAFF. The CDR3 DNA reads TGTGCCAGCAGAAGGGGGTTCGGCACTGAAGCTTTCTTT.